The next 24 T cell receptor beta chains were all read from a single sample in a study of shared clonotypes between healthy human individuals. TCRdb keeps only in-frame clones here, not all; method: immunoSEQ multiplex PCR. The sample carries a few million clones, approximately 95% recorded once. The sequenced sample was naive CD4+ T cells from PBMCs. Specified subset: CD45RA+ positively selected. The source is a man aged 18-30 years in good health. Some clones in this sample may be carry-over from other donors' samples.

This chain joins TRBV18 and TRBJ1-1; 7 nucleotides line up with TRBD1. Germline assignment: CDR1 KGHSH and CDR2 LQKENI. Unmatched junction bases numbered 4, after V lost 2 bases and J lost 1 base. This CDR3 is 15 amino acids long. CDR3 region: CASSPMGQPNTEAFF. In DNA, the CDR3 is TGTGCCAGCTCACCAATGGGACAGCCGAACACTGAAGCTTTCTTT.

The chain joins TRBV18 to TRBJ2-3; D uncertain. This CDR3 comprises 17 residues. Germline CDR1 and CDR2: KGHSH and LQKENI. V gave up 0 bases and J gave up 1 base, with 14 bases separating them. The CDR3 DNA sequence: TGTGCCAGCTCACCACCTCTCCGGGCCCGGGGCACAGATACGCAGTATTTT. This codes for CASSPPLRARGTDTQYF.

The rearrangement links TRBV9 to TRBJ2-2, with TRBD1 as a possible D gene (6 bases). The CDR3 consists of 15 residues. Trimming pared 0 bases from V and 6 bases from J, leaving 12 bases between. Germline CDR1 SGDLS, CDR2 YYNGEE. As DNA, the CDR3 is TGTGCCAGCAGCGTAGACAGGGTATACCCCGGGGAGCTGTTTTTT. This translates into CASSVDRVYPGELFF.

The CDR3 bases are TGTGCCAGCAGCTCCTATTTAGGACAGTCACGGGCGTACGAGCAGTACTTC. It is translated as CASSSYLGQSRAYEQYF. The chain uses TRBV11-1 and TRBJ2-7; TRBD1 is a possible D gene (6 bases). From germline, CDR1 is SGHAT and CDR2 FQDESV (reference sequence). The CDR3 contains 17 residues. V was clipped by 4 bases and J by 4 bases, with 23 bases between them.

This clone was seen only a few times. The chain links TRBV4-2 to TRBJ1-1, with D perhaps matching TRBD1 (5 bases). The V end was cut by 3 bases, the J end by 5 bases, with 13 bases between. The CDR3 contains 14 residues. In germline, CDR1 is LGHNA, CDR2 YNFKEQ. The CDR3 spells CASSHLGGGTEAFF. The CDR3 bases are TGTGCCAGCAGCCATCTTGGGGGGGGTACTGAAGCTTTCTTT.

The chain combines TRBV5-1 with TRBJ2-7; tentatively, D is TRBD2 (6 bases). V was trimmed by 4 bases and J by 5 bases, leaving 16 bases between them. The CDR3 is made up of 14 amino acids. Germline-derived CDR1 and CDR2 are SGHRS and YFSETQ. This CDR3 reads CASSRRDPGDEQYF. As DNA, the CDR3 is TGCGCCAGCAGCCGGAGGGACCCCGGGGACGAGCAGTACTTC.

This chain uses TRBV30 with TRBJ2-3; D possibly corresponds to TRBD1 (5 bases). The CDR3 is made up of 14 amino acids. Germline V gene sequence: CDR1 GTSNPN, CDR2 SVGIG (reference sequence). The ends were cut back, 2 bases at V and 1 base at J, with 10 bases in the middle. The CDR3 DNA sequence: TGTGCCTGGAGTTTGGGCAGGGGCACAGATACGCAGTATTTT. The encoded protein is CAWSLGRGTDTQYF.

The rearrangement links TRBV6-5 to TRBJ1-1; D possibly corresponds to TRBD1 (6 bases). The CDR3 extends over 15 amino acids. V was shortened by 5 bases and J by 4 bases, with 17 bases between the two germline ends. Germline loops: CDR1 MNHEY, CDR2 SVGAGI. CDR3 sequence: CASSQGRWGGTEAFF. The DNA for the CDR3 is TGTGCCAGCAGTCAGGGGAGGTGGGGTGGCACTGAAGCTTTCTTT.

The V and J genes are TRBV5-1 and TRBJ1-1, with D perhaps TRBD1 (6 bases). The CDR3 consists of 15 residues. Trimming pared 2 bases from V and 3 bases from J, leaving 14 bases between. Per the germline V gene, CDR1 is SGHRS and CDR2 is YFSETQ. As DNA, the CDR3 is TGCGCCAGCAGCTTCACAGGGCCCCCGGACACTGAAGCTTTCTTT. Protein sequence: CASSFTGPPDTEAFF.

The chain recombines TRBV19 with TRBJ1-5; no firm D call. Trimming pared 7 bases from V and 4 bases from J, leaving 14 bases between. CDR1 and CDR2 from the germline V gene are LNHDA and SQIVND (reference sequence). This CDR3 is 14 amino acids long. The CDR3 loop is CASTTWAGNQPQHF. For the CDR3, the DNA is TGTGCCAGTACGACGTGGGCAGGAAATCAGCCCCAGCATTTT. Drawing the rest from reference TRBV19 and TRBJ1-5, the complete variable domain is DGGITQSPKYLFRKEGQNVTLSCEQNLNHDAMYWYRQDPGQGLRLIYYSQIVNDFQKGDIAEGYSVSREKKESFPLTVTSAQKNPTAFYLCASTTWAGNQPQHFGDGTRLSIL.

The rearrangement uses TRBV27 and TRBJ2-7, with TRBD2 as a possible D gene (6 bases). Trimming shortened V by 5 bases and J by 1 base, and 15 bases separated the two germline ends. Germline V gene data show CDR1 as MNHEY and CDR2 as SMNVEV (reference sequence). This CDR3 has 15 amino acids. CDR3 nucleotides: TGTGCCAGCAGTCCTAGGCTAGCGCTATCCTACGAGCAGTACTTC. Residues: CASSPRLALSYEQYF.

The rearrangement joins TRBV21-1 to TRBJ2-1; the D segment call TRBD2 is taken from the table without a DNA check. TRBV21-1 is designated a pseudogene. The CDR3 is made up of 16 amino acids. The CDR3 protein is CASSKSPSGGYNEQFF. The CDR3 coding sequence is TGTGCCAGCAGCAAATCCCCTAGCGGGGGATACAATGAGCAGTTCTTC.

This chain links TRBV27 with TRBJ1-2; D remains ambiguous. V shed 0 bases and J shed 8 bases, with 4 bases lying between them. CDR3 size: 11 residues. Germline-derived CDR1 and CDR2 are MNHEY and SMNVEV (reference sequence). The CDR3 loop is CASSLSRGYTF. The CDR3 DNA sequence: TGTGCCAGCAGTTTATCGAGAGGCTACACCTTC.

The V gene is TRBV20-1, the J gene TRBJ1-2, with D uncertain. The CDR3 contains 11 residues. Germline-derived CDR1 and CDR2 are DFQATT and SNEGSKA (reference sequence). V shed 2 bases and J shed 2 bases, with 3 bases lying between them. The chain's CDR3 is CSARPNYGYTF. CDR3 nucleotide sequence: TGCAGTGCTAGACCGAACTATGGCTACACCTTC.

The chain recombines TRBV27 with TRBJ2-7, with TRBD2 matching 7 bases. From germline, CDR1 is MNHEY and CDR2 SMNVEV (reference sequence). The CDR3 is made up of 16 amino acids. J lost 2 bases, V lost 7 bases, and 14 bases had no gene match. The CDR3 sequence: CASNLLPPGRAYEQYF. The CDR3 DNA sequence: TGTGCCAGCAACTTACTCCCCCCAGGGAGGGCCTACGAGCAGTACTTC.

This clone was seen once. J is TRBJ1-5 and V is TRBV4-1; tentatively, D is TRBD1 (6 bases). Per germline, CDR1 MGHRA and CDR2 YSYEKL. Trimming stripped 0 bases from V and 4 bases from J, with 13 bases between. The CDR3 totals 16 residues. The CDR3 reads CASSQDLGHLNQPQHF. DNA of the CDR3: TGCGCCAGCAGCCAAGATTTGGGACACCTGAATCAGCCCCAGCATTTT.

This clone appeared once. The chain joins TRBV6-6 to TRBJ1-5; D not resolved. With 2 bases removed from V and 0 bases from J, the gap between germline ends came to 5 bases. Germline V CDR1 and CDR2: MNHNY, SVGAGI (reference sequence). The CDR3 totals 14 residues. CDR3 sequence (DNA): TGTGCCAGCAGTTACGGGAATAGCAATCAGCCCCAGCATTTT. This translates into CASSYGNSNQPQHF.

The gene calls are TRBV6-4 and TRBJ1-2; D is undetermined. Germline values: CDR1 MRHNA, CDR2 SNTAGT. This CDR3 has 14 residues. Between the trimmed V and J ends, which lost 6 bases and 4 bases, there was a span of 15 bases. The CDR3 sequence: CASSNEAGGYGYTF. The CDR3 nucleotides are TGTGCCAGCAGCAACGAGGCAGGAGGCTATGGCTACACCTTC.

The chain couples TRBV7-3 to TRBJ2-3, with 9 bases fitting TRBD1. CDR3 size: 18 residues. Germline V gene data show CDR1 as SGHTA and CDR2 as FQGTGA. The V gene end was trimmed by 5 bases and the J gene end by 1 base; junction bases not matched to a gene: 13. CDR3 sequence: CASSQGTGLGSRTDTQYF. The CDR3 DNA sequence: TGTGCCAGCAGCCAGGGGACAGGGTTAGGGTCCCGCACAGATACGCAGTATTTT.

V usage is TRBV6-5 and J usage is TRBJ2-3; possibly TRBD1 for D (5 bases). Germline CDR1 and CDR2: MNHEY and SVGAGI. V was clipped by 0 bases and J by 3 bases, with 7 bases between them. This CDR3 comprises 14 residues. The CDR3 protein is CASSYSKGTDTQYF. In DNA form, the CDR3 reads TGTGCCAGCAGTTACTCGAAGGGGACAGATACGCAGTATTTT.

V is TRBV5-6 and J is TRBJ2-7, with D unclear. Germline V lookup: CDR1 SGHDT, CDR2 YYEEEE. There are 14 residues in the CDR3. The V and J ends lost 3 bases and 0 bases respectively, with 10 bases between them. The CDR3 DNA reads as TGTGCCAGCAGCTCCGCAAGCGACTCCTACGAGCAGTACTTC. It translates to CASSSASDSYEQYF.

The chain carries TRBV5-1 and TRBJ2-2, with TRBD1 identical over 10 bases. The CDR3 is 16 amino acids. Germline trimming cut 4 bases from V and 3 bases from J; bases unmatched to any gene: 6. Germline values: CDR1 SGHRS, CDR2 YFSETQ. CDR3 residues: CASSPGQGMDTGELFF. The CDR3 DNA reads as TGCGCCAGCAGCCCGGGACAGGGGATGGACACCGGGGAGCTGTTTTTT.

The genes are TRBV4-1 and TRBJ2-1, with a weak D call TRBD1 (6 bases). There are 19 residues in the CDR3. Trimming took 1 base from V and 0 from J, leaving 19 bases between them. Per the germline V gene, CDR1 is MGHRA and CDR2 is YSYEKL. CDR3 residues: CASSQGPFDRSSSYNEQFF. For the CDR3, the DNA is TGCGCCAGCAGCCAAGGCCCTTTTGACAGGTCAAGCTCCTACAATGAGCAGTTCTTC.

The CDR3 coding sequence is TGTGCCAGTAGTATAGGGCCTAGCGGAAACTACGAGCAGTACTTC. This translates into CASSIGPSGNYEQYF. V and J are TRBV19 and TRBJ2-7; 7 bases line up with TRBD2. This CDR3 is built from 15 residues. Germline loops: CDR1 LNHDA, CDR2 SQIVND (reference sequence). Trimming cost V 1 base and J 3 bases; bases outside gene matches: 6. Full variable domain (remainder filled in from reference TRBV19 and TRBJ2-7): DGGITQSPKYLFRKEGQNVTLSCEQNLNHDAMYWYRQDPGQGLRLIYYSQIVNDFQKGDIAEGYSVSREKKESFPLTVTSAQKNPTAFYLCASSIGPSGNYEQYFGPGTRLTVT.